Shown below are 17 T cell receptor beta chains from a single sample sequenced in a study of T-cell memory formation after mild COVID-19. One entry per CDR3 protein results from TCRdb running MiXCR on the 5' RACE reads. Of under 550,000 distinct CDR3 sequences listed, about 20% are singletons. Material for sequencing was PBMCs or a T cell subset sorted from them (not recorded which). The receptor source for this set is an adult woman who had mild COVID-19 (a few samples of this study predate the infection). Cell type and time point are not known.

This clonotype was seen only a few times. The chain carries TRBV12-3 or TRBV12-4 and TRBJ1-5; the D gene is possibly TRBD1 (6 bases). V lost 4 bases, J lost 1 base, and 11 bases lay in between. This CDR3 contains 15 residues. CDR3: CASSSQGISNQPQHF. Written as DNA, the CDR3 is TGTGCCAGCAGTTCGCAGGGGATAAGCAATCAGCCCCAGCATTTT.

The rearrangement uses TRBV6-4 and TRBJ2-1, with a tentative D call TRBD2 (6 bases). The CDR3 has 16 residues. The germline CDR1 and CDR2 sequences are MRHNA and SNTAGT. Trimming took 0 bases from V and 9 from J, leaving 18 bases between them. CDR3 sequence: CASSDSKLAEGGEQFF. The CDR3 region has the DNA TGTGCCAGCAGTGACTCGAAACTAGCCGAGGGTGGTGAGCAGTTCTTC.

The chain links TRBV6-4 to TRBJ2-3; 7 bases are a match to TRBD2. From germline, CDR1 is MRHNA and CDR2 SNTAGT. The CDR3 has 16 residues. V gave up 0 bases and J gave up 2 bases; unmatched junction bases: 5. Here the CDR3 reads CASSDSGGSPTDTQYF. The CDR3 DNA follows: TGTGCCAGCAGTGACTCGGGCGGGAGTCCCACAGATACGCAGTATTTT.

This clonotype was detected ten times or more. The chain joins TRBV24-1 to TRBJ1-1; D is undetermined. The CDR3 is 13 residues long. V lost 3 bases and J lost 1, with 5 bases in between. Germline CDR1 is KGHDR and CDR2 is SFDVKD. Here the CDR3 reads CATSDVTNTEAFF. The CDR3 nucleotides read TGTGCCACCAGTGATGTGACGAACACTGAAGCTTTCTTT.

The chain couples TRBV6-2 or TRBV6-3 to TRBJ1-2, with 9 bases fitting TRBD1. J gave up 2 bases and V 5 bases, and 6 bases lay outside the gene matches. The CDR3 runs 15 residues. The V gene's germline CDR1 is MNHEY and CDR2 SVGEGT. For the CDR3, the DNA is TGTGCCAGCAGTCGTCCCGGGACAGGGAACTATGGCTACACCTTC. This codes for CASSRPGTGNYGYTF.

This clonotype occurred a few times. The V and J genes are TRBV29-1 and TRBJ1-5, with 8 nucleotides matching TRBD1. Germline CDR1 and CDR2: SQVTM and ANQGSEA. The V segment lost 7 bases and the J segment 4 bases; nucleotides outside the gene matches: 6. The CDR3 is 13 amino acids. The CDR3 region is CSAVTGVNQPQHF. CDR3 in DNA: TGCAGCGCGGTGACAGGGGTAAATCAGCCCCAGCATTTT.

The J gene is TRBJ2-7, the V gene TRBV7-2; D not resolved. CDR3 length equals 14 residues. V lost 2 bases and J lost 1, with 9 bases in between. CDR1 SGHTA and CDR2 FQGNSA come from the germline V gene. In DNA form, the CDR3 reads TGTGCCAGCAGCTTAAGTTTCGGTTCCTACGAGCAGTACTTC. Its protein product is CASSLSFGSYEQYF.

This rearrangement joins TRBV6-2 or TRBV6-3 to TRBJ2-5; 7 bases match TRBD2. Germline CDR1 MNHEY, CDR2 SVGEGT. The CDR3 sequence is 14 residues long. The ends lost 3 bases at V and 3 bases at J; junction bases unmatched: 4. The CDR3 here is CASSYLREEETQYF. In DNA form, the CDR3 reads TGTGCCAGCAGTTATCTCCGGGAGGAAGAGACCCAGTACTTC.

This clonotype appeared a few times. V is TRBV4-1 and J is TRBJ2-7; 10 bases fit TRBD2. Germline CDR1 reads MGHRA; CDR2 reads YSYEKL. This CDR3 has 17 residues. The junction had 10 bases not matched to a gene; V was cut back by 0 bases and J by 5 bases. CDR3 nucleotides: TGCGCCAGCAGCCAAGAATTCGGATCTAGCGGGGGCAACGAGCAGTACTTC. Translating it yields CASSQEFGSSGGNEQYF.

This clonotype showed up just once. The CDR3 DNA follows: TGTGCCAGCAGCTTAGGCGGCGGACTTGAAGCTTTCTTT. Encoded protein: CASSLGGGLEAFF. V is TRBV11-2 and J is TRBJ1-1; unclear D gene. The germline V gene encodes CDR1 SGHAT and CDR2 FQNNGV. Trimming took 1 base from V and 7 from J, leaving 10 bases between them. CDR3 length: 13 residues.

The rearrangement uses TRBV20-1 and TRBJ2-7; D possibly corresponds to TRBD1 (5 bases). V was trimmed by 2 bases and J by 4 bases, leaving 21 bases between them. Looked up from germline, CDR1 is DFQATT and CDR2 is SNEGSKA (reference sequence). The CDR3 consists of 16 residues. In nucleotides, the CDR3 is TGCAGTGCTAGACCACCGACCGCAGGGTACCCTTACGAGCAGTACTTC. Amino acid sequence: CSARPPTAGYPYEQYF.

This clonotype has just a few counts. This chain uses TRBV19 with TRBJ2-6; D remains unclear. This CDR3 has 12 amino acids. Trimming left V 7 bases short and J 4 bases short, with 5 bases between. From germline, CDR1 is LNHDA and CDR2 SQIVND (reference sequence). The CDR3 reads CASTPGANVLTF. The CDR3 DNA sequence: TGTGCCAGTACTCCAGGGGCCAACGTCCTGACTTTC.

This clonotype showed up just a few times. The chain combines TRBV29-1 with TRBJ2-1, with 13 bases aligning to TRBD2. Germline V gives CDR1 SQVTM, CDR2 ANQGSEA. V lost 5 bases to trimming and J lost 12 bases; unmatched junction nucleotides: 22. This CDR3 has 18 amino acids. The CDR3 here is CSVQSTTPGLAGYGGQFF. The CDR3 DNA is TGCAGCGTTCAGTCCACGACCCCGGGACTAGCGGGGTATGGGGGGCAGTTCTTC.

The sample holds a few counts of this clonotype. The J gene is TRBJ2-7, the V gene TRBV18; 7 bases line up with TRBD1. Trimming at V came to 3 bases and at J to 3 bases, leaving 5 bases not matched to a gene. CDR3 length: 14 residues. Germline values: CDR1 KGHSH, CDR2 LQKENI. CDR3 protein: CASSPSTGYYEQYF. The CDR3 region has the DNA TGTGCCAGCTCACCCTCGACAGGGTACTACGAGCAGTACTTC.

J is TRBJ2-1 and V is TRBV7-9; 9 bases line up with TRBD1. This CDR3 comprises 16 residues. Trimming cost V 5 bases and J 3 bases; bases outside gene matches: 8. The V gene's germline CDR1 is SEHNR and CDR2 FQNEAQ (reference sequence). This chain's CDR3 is CASSPRTGALYNEQFF. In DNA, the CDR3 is TGTGCCAGCAGCCCCAGGACAGGGGCCCTCTACAATGAGCAGTTCTTC. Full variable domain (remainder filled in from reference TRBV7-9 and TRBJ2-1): DTGVSQNPRHKITKRGQNVTFRCDPISEHNRLYWYRQTLGQGPEFLTYFQNEAQLEKSRLLSDRFSAERPKGSFSTLEIQRTEQGDSAMYLCASSPRTGALYNEQFFGPGTRLTVL.

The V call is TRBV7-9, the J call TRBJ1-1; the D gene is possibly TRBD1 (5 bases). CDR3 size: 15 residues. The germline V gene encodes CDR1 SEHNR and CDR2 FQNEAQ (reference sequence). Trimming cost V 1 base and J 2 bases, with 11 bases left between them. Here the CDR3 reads CASSLGAGGNTEAFF. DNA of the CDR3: TGTGCCAGCAGCTTAGGAGCTGGGGGAAACACTGAAGCTTTCTTT.

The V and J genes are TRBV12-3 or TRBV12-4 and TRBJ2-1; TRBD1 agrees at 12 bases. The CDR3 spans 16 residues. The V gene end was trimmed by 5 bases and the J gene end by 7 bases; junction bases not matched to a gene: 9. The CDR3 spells CASSLPGQGARNEQFF. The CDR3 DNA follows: TGTGCCAGCAGTCTTCCGGGACAGGGGGCAAGGAATGAGCAGTTCTTC.